The 10 T cell receptor beta chains below all came from one sample that was sequenced in a study of identical twins. TCRdb re-derived calls from the 5' RACE reads in MiXCR, one entry per CDR3 protein. This table has about 690,000 distinct CDR3 sequences, roughly 6% appearing once. The specimen was naive T cells sorted from blood. The receptors shown here come from a man younger than 35 in good health.

In this sample, this clonotype turned up many times. The chain has TRBV29-1 and TRBJ2-5; TRBD2 aligns across 7 bases. V lost 5 bases to trimming and J lost 2 bases; unmatched junction nucleotides: 8. CDR3 size: 14 residues. The germline V gene encodes CDR1 SQVTM and CDR2 ANQGSEA. The CDR3 coding sequence is TGCAGCGTTCAGGAAGGACTAGTGCAAGAGACCCAGTACTTC. Translating gives CSVQEGLVQETQYF.

To note about this clonotype: Possible read error: a much larger clone is one base away. The chain has TRBV12-3 or TRBV12-4 and TRBJ1-5; D is undetermined. This CDR3 contains 15 residues. Trimming pared 8 bases from V and 3 bases from J, leaving 17 bases between. In DNA form, the CDR3 reads TGTGCCAGCTCCGGGAGGGCTGGCTCCAATCAGCCCCAGCATTTT. Encoded protein: CASSGRAGSNQPQHF.

This clonotype was observed at least ten times. V and J are TRBV28 and TRBJ1-3; possible D gene TRBD1, 5 bases. Germline V gene lookup returns CDR1 MDHEN and CDR2 SYDVKM. CDR3 length: 11 amino acids. The CDR3 bases are TGTGGGGGCGGCTCTGGAAACACCATATATTTT. Protein sequence: CGGGSGNTIYF.

This clonotype was seen repeatedly, ten times or more. This rearrangement joins TRBV12-3 or TRBV12-4 to TRBJ2-1; 11 nucleotides line up with TRBD2. The trim removed 6 bases at V and 8 bases at J, leaving 6 bases unmatched. The CDR3 extends over 14 amino acids. CDR3 region: CASSVAGGPDEQFF. The CDR3 region has the DNA TGTGCCAGCAGCGTAGCGGGAGGGCCGGATGAGCAGTTCTTC.

The chain employs TRBV4-2 and TRBJ2-3, with TRBD2 matching over 13 bases. CDR1 and CDR2 (germline): LGHNA, YNFKEQ. There are 19 residues in the CDR3. J was trimmed by 4 bases and V by 4 bases; bases with no gene match: 14. CDR3 in amino acids: CASSPRLAGGVVGSDTQYF. CDR3 DNA: TGTGCCAGCAGCCCCCGACTAGCGGGAGGAGTTGTCGGATCAGATACGCAGTATTTT.

This clonotype has at least ten counts. CDR3 DNA: TGTGCCATCAGTGCAACAGAGAACACTGAAGCTTTCTTT. Protein sequence: CAISATENTEAFF. The rearrangement links TRBV10-3 to TRBJ1-1; D not resolved. Trimming cost V 4 bases and J 1 base, with 7 bases left between them. Germline V gene sequence: CDR1 ENHRY, CDR2 SYGVKD. The length of the CDR3 is 13 residues.

V is TRBV4-3 and J is TRBJ2-1, with 12 nucleotides matching TRBD2. V dropped 4 bases and J dropped 8; count of bases not matched to a gene: 9. In germline, CDR1 is LGHNA, CDR2 YSLEER. This CDR3 comprises 16 residues. CDR3 protein: CASSPLGLAGPDEQFF. The CDR3 DNA reads TGCGCCAGCAGCCCCCTGGGACTAGCGGGCCCCGATGAGCAGTTCTTC.

Ten or more counts support this clonotype. This rearrangement joins TRBV7-3 to TRBJ2-3; D assignment may be TRBD1 or TRBD2 (5 bases each). Germline CDR1 is SGHTA and CDR2 is FQGTGA. The CDR3 sequence is 14 residues long. The V end was cut by 5 bases, the J end by 2 bases, with 11 bases between. The CDR3 reads CASSARDHTDTQYF. Written as DNA, the CDR3 is TGTGCCAGCAGCGCCCGGGACCACACAGATACGCAGTATTTT. Together with reference TRBV7-3 and TRBJ2-3, the CDR3 gives the full variable domain: GAGVSQTPSNKVTEKGKYVELRCDPISGHTALYWYRQSLGQGPEFLIYFQGTGAADDSGLPNDRFFAVRPEGSVSTLKIQRTERGDSAVYLCASSARDHTDTQYFGPGTRLTVL.

The gene calls are TRBV20-1 and TRBJ1-2, with TRBD1 identical over 8 bases. This CDR3 is built from 16 residues. Per germline, CDR1 DFQATT and CDR2 SNEGSKA (reference sequence). The ends lost 6 bases at V and 8 bases at J; junction bases unmatched: 20. CDR3 amino acids: CSANIPVPQGVSGYTF. The CDR3 nucleotides are TGCAGTGCCAACATCCCCGTACCACAGGGGGTCAGCGGCTACACCTTC.

In its sample, this clonotype was seen a few times. This chain connects TRBV24-1 to TRBJ2-3, with D maybe TRBD2 (6 bases). The germline CDR1 and CDR2 sequences are KGHDR and SFDVKD. The CDR3 runs 18 residues. The V end lost 4 bases, the J end lost 0 bases, and 19 bases lay between the germline ends. As DNA, the CDR3 is TGTGCCACCAGTGACCCTATTTGGCGGGGTACTAGCACAGATACGCAGTATTTT. This translates into CATSDPIWRGTSTDTQYF.